This T cell receptor (beta chain) was captured in a study of untreated major depressive disorder. Broader study findings: All top five TRBV05-01 clones per subject were private clones. Depressed patients' CD4+ T cells carried increased TRBV05-01 (Vbeta 5.1) usage versus control CD4+ T cells.

The V segment lost 6 bases and the J segment 6 bases; nucleotides outside the gene matches: 10. This CDR3 is built from 14 residues. CDR1 and CDR2 from the germline V gene are ENHRY and SYGVKD. This table comes from immunoSEQ multiplex PCR, and its TCRdb copy is limited to in-frame clones, with some not included. Here the sample spans roughly 25,000 clones, around 90% being singletons. Every depressed patient was matched in pairs with a non-depressed control on sex, age, current smoking status and body mass index. About this clone itself: Its antigen remains unidentified.

Material: CD4+ T cells from PBMCs. J is TRBJ1-1 and V is TRBV10-3, with 7 positions matching TRBD1. The receptor was derived from a woman in her 30s with major depressive disorder. DNA of the CDR3: TGTGCCATCAGAGACAGGGTGGGTGTGGCTGAAGCTTTCTTT. This gives the protein CAIRDRVGVAEAFF.